These T cell receptor beta chains were read from a single sample in a study of blood T cell repertoires in COVID-19. Measured with immunoSEQ multiplex PCR; TCRdb has only the in-frame clones, and not every one. The sample consists of about 82,000 clones, about four fifths of them appearing once. The source material was peripheral blood. Receptor source: a woman aged 55-70 years with acute or convalescent COVID-19. CDR3s include the opening cysteine and the closing phenylalanine or tryptophan. The D gene is left open where the match is weak. Size is stated for part of the rows, as once, few or many counts, or as a class when the clone is expanded.

TRBV11-3	TRBJ2-7	NA	NA	TGTGCCAGCAGCTTACGGGGGACCTACGAGCAGTACTTC	CASSLRGTYEQYF
TRBV7-2	TRBJ2-2	NA	NA	TGTGCCAGCAGCTTCTCTGGGGACTTTAACACCGGGGAGCTGTTTTTT	CASSFSGDFNTGELFF
TRBV24-1	TRBJ2-1	NA	TRBD2	TGTGCCACCAGTGATTCCAGCGCGGGAGGTTACAATGAGCAGTTCTTC	CATSDSSAGGYNEQFF
TRBV4-3	TRBJ2-3	NA	TRBD2	TGCGCCAGCAGCCAAGGTCTCTGGGGCGGGGGTACGTTGGATACGCAGTATTTT	CASSQGLWGGGTLDTQYF
TRBV11-3	TRBJ2-7	NA	TRBD2	TGTGCCAGCAGCTTGGCTAGCGGGAGCTACGAGCAGTACTTC	CASSLASGSYEQYF
TRBV10-1	TRBJ1-6	NA	TRBD1	TGCGCCAGCAACCGGGACAGCGTTAGCTCCTATAATTCACCCCTCCACTTT	CASNRDSVSSYNSPLHF
TRBV11-2	TRBJ2-2	NA	NA	TGTGCCAGCAGCTTATTGGGGGACTCGACCGGGGAGCTGTTTTTT	CASSLLGDSTGELFF
TRBV11-2	TRBJ2-7	NA	NA	TGTGCCAGCAGCTCCTCCCTTAGCGCGGACTACGAGCAGTACTTC	CASSSSLSADYEQYF
TRBV7-2	TRBJ1-3	NA	NA	TGTGCCAGCAGCCCATCCTCTGGAAACACCATATATTTT	CASSPSSGNTIYF
TRBV6-6	TRBJ1-4	once	NA	TGTGCCAGCACTCTAGGTGCAACTAATGAAAAACTGTTTTTT	CASTLGATNEKLFF
TRBV5-1	TRBJ2-7	NA	NA	TGCGCCAGCAGCTTGGACAGCCCCACCCAGTACGAGCAGTACTTC	CASSLDSPTQYEQYF
TRBV18	TRBJ2-1	NA	NA	TGTGCCAGCTTCCAGTCAAATACAATATCGGAGCAGTTCTTC	CASFQSNTISEQFF
TRBV10-3	TRBJ1-6	NA	TRBD1	TGTGCCACCAAGGCGGGGACAGTTTCACCCCTCCACTTT	CATKAGTVSPLHF
TRBV6-6	TRBJ1-3	NA	NA	TGTGCCAGCAGTTACGGAGATGCCGGAAACACCATATATTTT	CASSYGDAGNTIYF
TRBV5-1	TRBJ2-3	few	NA	TGCGCCAGCAGCCAGGAACTGGGCACAGATACGCAGTATTTT	CASSQELGTDTQYF
TRBV5-4	TRBJ2-3	NA	TRBD2	TGTGCCAGCAGCCGGGAGGGGGGGGCGAGAGATACGCAGTATTTT	CASSREGGARDTQYF
TRBV3-1/TRBV3-2	TRBJ1-5	NA	TRBD1	TGTGCCAGCAGCCAAGGTAGACAGGGAACCCAGCCCCAGCATTTT	CASSQGRQGTQPQHF
TRBV25-1	TRBJ2-5	few	TRBD2	TGTGCCAGCAGCTCCCTAGCGGGGGAAGAGACCCAGTACTTC	CASSSLAGEETQYF
TRBV29-1	TRBJ1-1	NA	NA	TGCAGCGCCAAGACAGTCTATACCCCCGCAGCTTTCTTT	CSAKTVYTPAAFF
TRBV3-1/TRBV3-2	TRBJ1-1	NA	NA	TGTGCCAGCAGCCAAGGGGTCGGGGTTATGAACACTGAAGCTTTCTTT	CASSQGVGVMNTEAFF
TRBV7-9	TRBJ2-7	NA	TRBD1	TGTGCCAGCAGCCAGGGACAGGGGATCGCCGAGCAGTACTTC	CASSQGQGIAEQYF
TRBV6-1	TRBJ1-5	NA	TRBD1	TGTGCCAGCAGTGCACAGGGGGATAGGAGCAATCAGCCCCAGCATTTT	CASSAQGDRSNQPQHF
TRBV5-1	TRBJ2-2	NA	NA	TGCGCCAGCAGCTACGACAGAGCGAACACCGGGGAGCTGTTTTTT	CASSYDRANTGELFF
TRBV30	TRBJ2-7	NA	TRBD1	TGTGCCTGGAGACCCTATGGGGGACAGGGGGCCTACGAGCAGTACTTC	CAWRPYGGQGAYEQYF
TRBV18	TRBJ1-6	NA	TRBD1	TGTGCCAGCTCACCACTGTCCGGGACAGTCCCCAGGCCCCTCCACTTT	CASSPLSGTVPRPLHF
TRBV5-4	TRBJ2-4	NA	NA	TGTGCCAGCAGCTCTCACAGAAACATTCAGTACTTC	CASSSHRNIQYF
TRBV6-5	TRBJ2-7	NA	TRBD1	TGTGCCAGCAGGACAGGGGAGAGGGAGCAGTACTTC	CASRTGEREQYF
TRBV7-2	TRBJ2-2	NA	TRBD2	TGTCCCTACGGGGGGGTGGAGCTGTTTTTT	CPYGGVELFF
TRBV3-1/TRBV3-2	TRBJ2-1	NA	NA	TGTGCCAGCAGCCAAGGGGACACCAATGAGCAGTTCTTC	CASSQGDTNEQFF
TRBV2	TRBJ1-1	NA	NA	TGTGCCAGCAGTGGACAGCTGAACACTGAAGCTTTCTTT	CASSGQLNTEAFF
TRBV27	TRBJ2-3	NA	TRBD2	TGTGCCAGCAGTGACGTAGCGGGGGGCCGCACAGATACGCAGTATTTT	CASSDVAGGRTDTQYF
TRBV6-5	TRBJ1-1	NA	TRBD1	TGTGCCAGCAGTCCCCGGACAGGGAACACTGAAGCTTTCTTT	CASSPRTGNTEAFF
TRBV4-2	TRBJ2-5	NA	NA	TGTGCCAGCAGCCAAGACCTCCAAGAGACCCAGTACTTC	CASSQDLQETQYF
TRBV7-2	TRBJ1-4	few	TRBD1	TGTGCCAGCAGCACACAACAGGGGAACAATGAAAAACTGTTTTTT	CASSTQQGNNEKLFF
TRBV30	TRBJ2-1	NA	NA	TGTGCCTGGAGTGTATTGAGCAATGAGCAGTTCTTC	CAWSVLSNEQFF
TRBV2	TRBJ1-1	NA	NA	TGTGCCAGCACTCTAGCACCCAACACTGAAGCTTTCTTT	CASTLAPNTEAFF
TRBV5-5	TRBJ2-7	NA	TRBD2	TGTGCCAGCAGCCTGGGACTAGCGGGAGCCTTCTCCTACGAGCAGTACTTC	CASSLGLAGAFSYEQYF
TRBV3-1/TRBV3-2	TRBJ1-1	NA	TRBD1	TGTGCCAGCAGCCAAGTCCCGGGACAGGGGGCTGGAGCTTTCTTT	CASSQVPGQGAGAFF